One TCR beta chain is described in this entry. The target antigen is unknown. The CDR3 is 12 amino acids. CDR1 KGHSH and CDR2 LQKENI come from the germline V gene. The V end was cut by 6 bases, the J end by 1 base, with 6 bases between. TCRdb's copy holds only in-frame clones and misses some; the assay was immunoSEQ multiplex PCR. Of 85,000 to 100,000 clones listed, roughly nine tenths were seen once; the top ten hold about 3.7%. The data belong to a study of T cell responses to AZD1222 COVID-19 vaccine. Notes on the study in general: Among vaccine-associated CD4 TCRs, coverage spanned spike, with dominance at 160-218 and 743-854.

The chain joins TRBV18 to TRBJ2-5; D unresolved. The source material was peripheral blood, sampled on day 0 of AZD1222 vaccination. The receptor's source is an adult in good health. In DNA, the CDR3 is TGTGCCAGCTCCCAACTCCAAGAGACCCAGTACTTC. Protein sequence: CASSQLQETQYF.